This TCR beta chain was identified during a study of identical twins. Study outcomes and limitations: Twin pairs had excess sharing that was weaker in beta out-of-frame sequences. Excess low generation probability was seen in twin-shared out-of-frame alpha sequences.

Of note for this clonotype: The antigen is undetermined.

A universal primer site arose from template switching, and cDNA bore unique molecular identifiers. TCRdb reprocessed the 5' RACE reads via MiXCR and lists one record per CDR3 protein. This table has 1,800,000 or so distinct CDR3 sequences, about 32% appearing once. Material for sequencing was cord blood. The receptor comes from a newborn girl in good health.

This chain's CDR3 is CASRRDSRRTQYF. CDR3 nucleotides: TGTGCCAGCAGGCGGGACTCCCGGAGGACGCAGTATTTT. The V gene is TRBV6-5, the J gene TRBJ2-3; a possible D gene is TRBD2 (6 bases). CDR3 length: 13 amino acids. In germline, CDR1 is MNHEY, CDR2 SVGAGI. Trimming shortened V by 6 bases and J by 9 bases, and 16 bases separated the two germline ends.